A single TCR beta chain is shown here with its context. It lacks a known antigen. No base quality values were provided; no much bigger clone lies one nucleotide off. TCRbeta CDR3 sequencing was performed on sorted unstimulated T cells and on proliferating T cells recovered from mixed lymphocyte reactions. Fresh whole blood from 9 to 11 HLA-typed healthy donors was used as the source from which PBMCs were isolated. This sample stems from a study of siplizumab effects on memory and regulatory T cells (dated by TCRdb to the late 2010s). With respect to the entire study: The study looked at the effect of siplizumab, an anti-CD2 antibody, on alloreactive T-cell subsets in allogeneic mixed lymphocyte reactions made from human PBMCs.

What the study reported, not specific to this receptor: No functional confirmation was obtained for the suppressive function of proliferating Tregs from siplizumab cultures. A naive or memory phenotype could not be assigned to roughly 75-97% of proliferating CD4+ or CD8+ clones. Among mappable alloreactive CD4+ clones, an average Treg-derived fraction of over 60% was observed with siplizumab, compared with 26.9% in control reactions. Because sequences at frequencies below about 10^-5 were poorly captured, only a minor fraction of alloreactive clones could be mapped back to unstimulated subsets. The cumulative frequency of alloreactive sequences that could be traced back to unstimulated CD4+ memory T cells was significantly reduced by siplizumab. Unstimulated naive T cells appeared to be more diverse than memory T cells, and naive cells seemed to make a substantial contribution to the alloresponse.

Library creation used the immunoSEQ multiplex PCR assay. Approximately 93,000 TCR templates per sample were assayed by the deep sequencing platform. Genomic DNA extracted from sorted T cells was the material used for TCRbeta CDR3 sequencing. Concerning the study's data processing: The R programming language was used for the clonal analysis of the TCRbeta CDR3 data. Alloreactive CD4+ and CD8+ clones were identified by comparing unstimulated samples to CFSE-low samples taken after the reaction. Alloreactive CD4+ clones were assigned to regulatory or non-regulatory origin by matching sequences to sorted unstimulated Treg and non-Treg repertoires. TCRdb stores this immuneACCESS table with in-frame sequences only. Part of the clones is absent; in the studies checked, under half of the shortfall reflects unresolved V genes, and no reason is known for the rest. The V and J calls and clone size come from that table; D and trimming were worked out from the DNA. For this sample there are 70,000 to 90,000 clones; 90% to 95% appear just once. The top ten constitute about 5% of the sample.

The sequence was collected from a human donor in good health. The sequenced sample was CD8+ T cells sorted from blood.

The CDR3 has the sequence CASRQGLNYGYTF. The DNA sequence reads TGTGCCAGCCGACAGGGCCTTAACTATGGCTACACCTTC. This chain joins TRBV6-6 to TRBJ1-2, with 7 central nucleotides matching TRBD1. The germline V gene (reference sequence) sets CDR1 to MNHNY and CDR2 to SVGAGI. The CDR3 runs 13 amino acids, cysteine and phenylalanine included. Of the read, only the CDR3 DNA is kept; its 39 bases are in frame from base 1. From V the trimming removes 8 bases and from J it removes 1 base, while the gene matches leave 4 bases of the junction unaccounted for.